This TCR beta chain was documented in a study of T-cell reconstitution after alpha-beta-depleted transplantation in children. The J segment lost 7 bases and the V segment lost 1 base, leaving 8 bases of the junction unmatched. Germline V gene data show CDR1 as SEHNR and CDR2 as FQNEAQ (reference sequence). This CDR3 contains 16 residues. Unique molecular identifiers were used to barcode this TCRbeta library. One entry per CDR3 protein results from TCRdb running MiXCR on the PCR reads. The sample lists a few hundred thousand distinct CDR3 sequences, approximately 9.7% occurring once. This clonotype turned up a few times.

The genes are TRBV7-9 and TRBJ2-1; 9 bases map to TRBD2. The sequence derives from a human donor who donated a stem cell graft to a child with SCID. The source was PBMCs from the stem cell graft donor, collected from the stem cell graft. CDR3 nucleotides: TGTGCCAGCAGCTTAGTGGCGGGGGGGCCTAGGAATGAGCAGTTCTTC. It is translated as CASSLVAGGPRNEQFF.